The present T cell receptor (beta chain) was sequenced within a study of T cells in localized non-small cell lung cancer. Study results and caveats: The tumor had only one region sequenced, so heterogeneity remains possible. Adjacent lung tissue had a median about 50 of the top 100 clones found in the tumor.

Measured with immunoSEQ multiplex PCR; TCRdb has only the in-frame clones, and not every one. The sample consists of fewer than 45,000 clones, around nine tenths of them appearing once. A word on this clone: Antigen: not known.

This CDR3 region has 13 residues. With 5 bases removed from V and 0 bases from J, the gap between germline ends came to 5 bases. CDR1 is MNHEY and CDR2 is SMNVEV in the germline V gene (reference sequence). The source was peripheral blood, collected before any cancer treatment. The clonotype was recovered from a female donor older than 55 with stage I squamous cell lung carcinoma. The chain is built from TRBV27 and TRBJ2-1; D unresolved. The CDR3 DNA is TGTGCCAGCAGTCAGAGCTCCTACAATGAGCAGTTCTTC. Protein product: CASSQSSYNEQFF.